Each of the 13 T cell receptor beta chains below was sequenced from the same sample in a study of blood T cell repertoires in COVID-19. Clones were read by immunoSEQ multiplex PCR, and TCRdb kept only the in-frame ones, dropping some. The sample holds about 100,000 clones, 90% to 95% seen once. The specimen sequenced was peripheral blood. Receptors originate from a human donor with active COVID-19. The donor label of this sample is uncertain.

V gene TRBV11-2 combines with J gene TRBJ2-3, with D possibly being TRBD2 (7 bases). The CDR3 is made up of 17 amino acids. Germline CDR1 reads SGHAT; CDR2 reads FQNNGV. Trimming shortened V by 5 bases and J by 5 bases, and 23 bases separated the two germline ends. CDR3 bases: TGTGCCAGCAGCCCAGTCTGGGAGGGGGGCCATGGAGATACGCAGTATTTT. This encodes CASSPVWEGGHGDTQYF.

The chain links TRBV6-2 or TRBV6-3 to TRBJ1-1; D gene uncertain. V was cut by 6 bases and J by 0 bases, with 8 bases left in between. Per germline, CDR1 MNHEY and CDR2 SVGEGT. This CDR3 has 13 amino acids. The CDR3 reads CASSSPVNTEAFF. For the CDR3, the DNA is TGTGCCAGCAGCTCCCCGGTGAACACTGAAGCTTTCTTT.

This chain links TRBV6-5 with TRBJ2-1, with TRBD2 matching 12 bases. The trim removed 2 bases at V and 8 bases at J, leaving 4 bases unmatched. CDR1 is MNHEY and CDR2 is SVGAGI in the germline V gene. The CDR3 sequence is 15 residues long. The CDR3 coding sequence is TGTGCCAGCAGTTACCGGGCTAGCGGGAGGGATGAGCAGTTCTTC. Protein sequence: CASSYRASGRDEQFF.

The chain carries TRBV7-2 and TRBJ2-3; D is perhaps TRBD2 (5 bases). Trimming shortened V by 4 bases and J by 7 bases, and 9 bases separated the two germline ends. CDR3 length: 12 residues. Per germline, CDR1 SGHTA and CDR2 FQGNSA. This CDR3 is CASSSAGNTQYF. Written as DNA, the CDR3 is TGTGCCAGCAGCTCCGCGGGTAATACGCAGTATTTT.

This chain joins TRBV6-6 and TRBJ2-7; 7 bases agree with TRBD2. Trimming at V came to 5 bases and at J to 5 bases, leaving 15 bases not matched to a gene. The CDR3 has 16 residues. The germline gives CDR1 MNHNY, CDR2 SVGAGI (reference sequence). The CDR3 is CASSPDRGGGRDEQYF. CDR3 DNA: TGTGCCAGCAGTCCGGACCGGGGCGGGGGTCGGGACGAGCAGTACTTC.

This chain links TRBV5-4 with TRBJ1-1; TRBD1 matches 10 bases. Germline-derived CDR1 and CDR2 are SGHNT and YYREEE (reference sequence). Trimming took 3 bases from V and 5 from J; bases not matched to a gene: 7. The CDR3 has 15 amino acids. CDR3 in DNA: TGTGCCAGCAGCTGGGGGGACAGGGGTTGGACTGAAGCTTTCTTT. Translating gives CASSWGDRGWTEAFF.

The rearrangement uses TRBV6-6 and TRBJ2-1; the match to TRBD2 covers 7 bases. Germline-derived CDR1 and CDR2 are MNHNY and SVGAGI (reference sequence). This CDR3 comprises 13 residues. The ends lost 4 bases at V and 7 bases at J; junction bases unmatched: 4. CDR3 amino acids: CASSWTRRNEQFF. CDR3 DNA sequence: TGTGCCAGCAGTTGGACTAGGAGGAATGAGCAGTTCTTC.

The chain recombines TRBV6-2 or TRBV6-3 with TRBJ2-5; unclear D gene. CDR1 is MNHEY, CDR2 SVGEGT, per germline. The germline V and J ends were trimmed by 1 base and 2 bases, with 11 bases remaining between them. The CDR3 loop spans 15 amino acids. The CDR3 sequence is CASSYFAPEQETQYF. The DNA of the CDR3 is TGTGCCAGCAGTTACTTCGCGCCGGAGCAAGAGACCCAGTACTTC.

The chain has TRBV9 and TRBJ2-5; TRBD1 aligns across 8 bases. This CDR3 has 16 residues. CDR1 and CDR2 (germline): SGDLS, YYNGEE. Germline trimming cut 3 bases from V and 2 bases from J; bases unmatched to any gene: 9. The CDR3 reads CASSEDRGPPQETQYF. The CDR3 DNA reads TGTGCCAGCAGCGAAGACAGGGGCCCACCACAAGAGACCCAGTACTTC. Looking up the rest from reference TRBV9 and TRBJ2-5 gives the full variable domain: DSGVTQTPKHLITATGQRVTLRCSPRSGDLSVYWYQQSLDQGLQFLIQYYNGEERAKGNILERFSAQQFPDLHSELNLSSLELGDSALYFCASSEDRGPPQETQYFGPGTRLLVL.

J is TRBJ2-1 and V is TRBV4-3, with D perhaps matching TRBD2 (5 bases). Trimming shortened V by 4 bases and J by 7 bases, and 11 bases separated the two germline ends. CDR3 length: 13 residues. Per germline, CDR1 LGHNA and CDR2 YSLEER. The CDR3 region has the DNA TGCGCCAGCAGCCTCCTGGTAGCGAATGAGCAGTTCTTC. This codes for CASSLLVANEQFF.

The chain has TRBV6-1 and TRBJ2-6; 13 nucleotides align to TRBD2. The V and J ends lost 4 bases and 3 bases, in that order; junction bases with no gene match: 12. CDR3 length: 20 residues. Germline V CDR1 and CDR2: MNHNS, SASEGT. CDR3 amino acids: CASSGGATSGGLRGANVLTF. The CDR3 DNA sequence: TGTGCCAGCAGTGGAGGGGCGACTAGCGGGGGGCTTCGTGGGGCCAACGTCCTGACTTTC.

This sequence joins TRBV4-2 and TRBJ1-6; D possibly corresponds to TRBD1 (6 bases). The germline V and J ends were trimmed by 3 bases and 5 bases, with 17 bases remaining between them. Germline V gene lookup returns CDR1 LGHNA and CDR2 YNFKEQ. The CDR3 is made up of 17 amino acids. The CDR3 sequence is CASSHTLDSANNSPLHF. The CDR3 region has the DNA TGTGCCAGCAGCCACACACTGGACAGTGCAAATAATTCACCCCTCCACTTT.

The J gene is TRBJ2-5, the V gene TRBV28, with D unclear. There are 14 residues in the CDR3. The ends were cut back, 3 bases at V and 1 base at J, with 9 bases in the middle. Germline V CDR1 and CDR2: MDHEN, SYDVKM. In nucleotides, the CDR3 is TGTGCCAGCAGTTTGTCAGCGCCCCAAGAGACCCAGTACTTC. Protein sequence: CASSLSAPQETQYF. Full variable domain (outside the CDR3, taken from reference TRBV28 and TRBJ2-5): DVKVTQSSRYLVKRTGEKVFLECVQDMDHENMFWYRQDPGLGLRLIYFSYDVKMKEKGDIPEGYSVSREKKERFSLILESASTNQTSMYLCASSLSAPQETQYFGPGTRLLVL.